These T cell receptor beta chains were read from a single sample in a study of OX40 agonist ivuxolimab in advanced cancers. Sequencing used immunoSEQ multiplex PCR; TCRdb keeps in-frame clones, though not all of them. The sample contains 72,000 or so clones, 81% of which appear only once. The sequences come from CD4+ or CD8+ T cells sorted from blood, collected in a trial of the OX40 agonist ivuxolimab. The receptors derive from an adult with an advanced solid tumor such as melanoma, head and neck, liver or kidney cancer. Each CDR3 is given with its conserved first and last residue. A D gene is named only where the DNA matches it firmly. Clone size, where shown, is once, few, many, or a class for clones that have expanded.

D | J | V | size | DNA | CDR3
- | TRBJ1-1 | TRBV10-1 | - | TGCGCCAGCGCCCCCTCCTCTTATTCTGAAGCTTTCTTT | CASAPSSYSEAFF
TRBD1 | TRBJ1-5 | TRBV2 | - | TGTGCCAGCAGAGATGACAGGGCGGGACAGCCCCAGCATTTT | CASRDDRAGQPQHF
- | TRBJ2-2 | TRBV7-8 | - | TGTGCCAGCAGCTTACAGGGGCGAGGCACCGGGGAGCTGTTTTTT | CASSLQGRGTGELFF
- | TRBJ2-7 | TRBV2 | - | TGTGCCCTGGGCCGGGGAGTCTACGAGCAGTACTTC | CALGRGVYEQYF
- | TRBJ1-2 | TRBV5-1 | - | TGCGCCAGCAGCTCATTGACTGCTAACTATGGCTACACCTTC | CASSSLTANYGYTF
- | TRBJ1-1 | TRBV6-5 | few | TGTGCCAGCAGTTACGGCCAGAACACTGAAGCTTTCTTT | CASSYGQNTEAFF
- | TRBJ1-5 | TRBV7-2 | - | TGTGCCAGCAGCTTTAACGGACAGAGCAATCAGCCCCAGCATTTT | CASSFNGQSNQPQHF
- | TRBJ1-5 | TRBV19 | - | TGTGCCAGTAGTGCGACCCCAGGGATAGGGTATAGCAATCAGCCCCAGCATTTT | CASSATPGIGYSNQPQHF
TRBD1 | TRBJ1-2 | TRBV19 | - | TGTGCCAGTAGTATGACAGGGGGGAACTATGGCTACACCTTC | CASSMTGGNYGYTF
TRBD2 | TRBJ2-5 | TRBV10-1 | - | TGCGCCAGCAGATTTTTTACGGGACTAGTTCAAGAGACCCAGTACTTC | CASRFFTGLVQETQYF
- | TRBJ2-7 | TRBV5-4 | - | TGTGCCAGCAGCCCCCGGCAGGAAGCCTACGAGCAGTACTTC | CASSPRQEAYEQYF
- | TRBJ2-4 | TRBV27 | - | TGTGCCAGCAGCAAAAATACAGTAGCCAAAAACATTCAGTACTTC | CASSKNTVAKNIQYF
- | TRBJ2-5 | TRBV20-1 | few | TGCAGTGCCTTAGGCGAGACCCAGTACTTC | CSALGETQYF
TRBD2 | TRBJ2-5 | TRBV10-2 | few | TGCGCCAGCAGTTTCGAGCGGGGGGGCCTGAAAGAGACCCAGTACTTC | CASSFERGGLKETQYF
- | TRBJ2-7 | TRBV29-1 | - | TGCAGCGTTGGGGGAGCGGGTTCCTACGAGCAGTACTTC | CSVGGAGSYEQYF
- | TRBJ2-5 | TRBV2 | - | TGTGCCACAAGGATGGACGGGCAAGAGACCCAGTACTTC | CATRMDGQETQYF
- | TRBJ2-4 | TRBV5-1 | - | TGCGCCAGCAGCTTGGAAGGGGCGGAGGACATTCAGTACTTC | CASSLEGAEDIQYF
- | TRBJ2-5 | TRBV6-6 | - | TGTGCCAGCAGCGGACGCGGCCAAGAGACCCAGTACTTC | CASSGRGQETQYF
- | TRBJ1-1 | TRBV5-1 | - | TGCGCCAGCAGCTTGGACAATGGATGGACTGAAGCTTTCTTT | CASSLDNGWTEAFF
- | TRBJ2-5 | TRBV9 | - | TGTGCCAGCAGCGAGGCCGGGACGCCGACCCAGTACTTC | CASSEAGTPTQYF
TRBD1 | TRBJ2-5 | TRBV5-1 | few | TGCGCCAGCAGCCCCGACAGGGGGGGAGAGACCCAGTACTTC | CASSPDRGGETQYF
- | TRBJ2-7 | TRBV14 | - | TGTGCCAGCAGCCAAAGCGACAGGTACGAGCAGTACTTC | CASSQSDRYEQYF
- | TRBJ2-7 | TRBV27 | - | TGTGCCAGCAGTTTAAACAGGGCCAATCAGGAGCAGTACTTC | CASSLNRANQEQYF
- | TRBJ2-7 | TRBV6-5 | - | TGTGCCAGCAGGCTAGGCGGGACGGGCACCTACGAGCAGTACTTC | CASRLGGTGTYEQYF
TRBD1 | TRBJ1-2 | TRBV27 | - | TGTGCCAGCAGTCACAAACCCGGGACAGGGAACTATGGCTACACCTTC | CASSHKPGTGNYGYTF
- | TRBJ2-4 | TRBV6-5 | - | TGTGCCAGCAGTCGAAGTAGGGCCAAAAACATTCAGTACTTC | CASSRSRAKNIQYF
TRBD1 | TRBJ1-2 | TRBV6-6 | - | TGTGCCAGCGGCAACAGGGGTGGTGGCTACACCTTC | CASGNRGGGYTF
- | TRBJ1-5 | TRBV2 | - | TGTGCCAGCAGTGCAACCATCAGCAATCAGCCCCAGCATTTT | CASSATISNQPQHF
- | TRBJ1-6 | TRBV27 | many | TGTGCCAGCAGTTTACCAAGGACATGGGGTAATTCACCCCTCCACTTT | CASSLPRTWGNSPLHF
- | TRBJ2-4 | TRBV7-9 | few | TGTGCCAGCAGCTTAGCGGGGTTGGCCAAAAACATTCAGTACTTC | CASSLAGLAKNIQYF
- | TRBJ2-7 | TRBV18 | - | TGTGCCAGCTCACCAAACAGAATCCCAAACGAGCAGTACTTC | CASSPNRIPNEQYF
- | TRBJ2-3 | TRBV4-2 | - | TGTGCCAGCAGCCAAGAAGAGACTTGGGCAGAAGCAGATACGCAGTATTTT | CASSQEETWAEADTQYF
- | TRBJ1-2 | TRBV28 | - | TGTGCCAGCAGTTTACCGGGCTACTATGGCTACACCTTC | CASSLPGYYGYTF
- | TRBJ2-7 | TRBV11-2 | - | TGTGCCAGCAGCTACAGACGGGCCTACGAGCAGTACTTC | CASSYRRAYEQYF
- | TRBJ2-7 | TRBV7-9 | - | TGTGCCAGCAGCTCGGGACTCAAGTGGCAGTACTTC | CASSSGLKWQYF
- | TRBJ2-1 | TRBV11-2 | - | TGTGCCAGCAGCGTCCGCCGGGCGGGGATCGACAATGAGCAGTTCTTC | CASSVRRAGIDNEQFF
- | TRBJ2-2 | TRBV4-1 | - | TGCGCCAGCAGCCAGGAACGAGCCCCCGGGGAGCTGTTTTTT | CASSQERAPGELFF
TRBD2 | TRBJ2-1 | TRBV2 | - | TGTGCCAGCAACCTGGGACTAGCGGCCTTATCCTACAATGAGCAGTTCTTC | CASNLGLAALSYNEQFF
- | TRBJ1-2 | TRBV5-1 | once | TGCGCCAGCAGCCCCGGGGGGATAAACTATGGCTACACCTTC | CASSPGGINYGYTF
TRBD2 | TRBJ2-1 | TRBV2 | - | TGTGCCAGCAGTCCCGGGACTACTCCCTCCAATGAGCAGTTCTTC | CASSPGTTPSNEQFF
TRBD2 | TRBJ2-1 | TRBV19 | - | TGTGCCAGTCAACTCGTTAGCGGGGGCTCCTACAATGAGCAGTTCTTC | CASQLVSGGSYNEQFF
- | TRBJ1-3 | TRBV6-5 | - | TGTGCCAGCTGCCAGGGGAACACCATATATTTT | CASCQGNTIYF
- | TRBJ1-1 | TRBV7-3 | - | TGTGCCAGCAGCTTATTGGGGAGAGACACTGAAGCTTTCTTT | CASSLLGRDTEAFF